This paragraph covers one T cell receptor beta chain sequence. The antigen remains undetermined. All participating donors were Caucasian adults from Nashville, Tennessee. This sample is part of a study of shared clonotypes between healthy human individuals. Every immunoSEQ plate was one replicate of a subset's evenly spread DNA. Using immunoSEQ multiplex PCR, the repertoire was profiled, and TCRdb retains in-frame clones only, with some absent. This repertoire shows about 2.4 million clones, approximately 93% found once; its top ten account for around 0.37%. V was clipped by 5 bases and J by 0 bases, with 18 bases between them. The germline gives CDR1 SGHRS, CDR2 YFSETQ. CDR3 size: 18 residues. Study-wide findings and caveats: The study generally estimated greater richness for naive than memory subsets.

The rearrangement joins TRBV5-1 to TRBJ2-6; TRBD1 or TRBD2 may be the D gene (6 bases each). Sequencing was carried out using naive CD4+ T cells from PBMCs. Described subset: CD45RA+ positively selected. The TCR was taken from a man younger than 30 in good health. Some clones in this sample may be carry-over from other donors' samples. CDR3 region: CASSRGPPLHSGANVLTF. The CDR3 DNA is TGCGCCAGCAGTCGGGGGCCGCCGTTACACTCTGGGGCCAACGTCCTGACTTTC.